This T cell receptor beta chain was obtained from a study of T cell responses to AZD1222 COVID-19 vaccine. A note on this clone: As yet, its antigen is unknown. The same CDR3 can be traced to other DNA sequences in this sample.

Data came from immunoSEQ multiplex PCR; TCRdb stores just in-frame clones and leaves some out. The sample has 100,000 to 150,000 clones, around 85% seen once. Regarding the study as a whole: Repertoires were obtained solely post-peak T cell response. Among vaccine-associated CD4 TCRs, coverage spanned spike, with dominance at 160-218 and 743-854.

The receptor was derived from an adult who received the AZD1222 COVID-19 vaccine. The input for sequencing was peripheral blood, taken 28 days after the second AZD1222 dose.

The CDR3 sequence is CASSLAGSSYEQYF. As DNA, the CDR3 is TGTGCCAGCAGCCTTGCCGGGTCCTCCTACGAGCAGTACTTC. This chain joins TRBV5-4 and TRBJ2-7; D gene unclear. Germline V gene sequence: CDR1 SGHNT, CDR2 YYREEE (reference sequence). V was trimmed by 4 bases and J by 0 bases, leaving 11 bases between them. The CDR3 extends over 14 amino acids.